Following are 4 T cell receptor beta chains from one sample sequenced in a study of blood T cell repertoires in COVID-19 (dated by TCRdb to the early 2020s). Libraries were prepared through the immunoSEQ multiplex PCR assay. Imported from immuneACCESS, the table was reduced by TCRdb to in-frame sequences with V and J called. These copies leave out some clones; in studies compared against another copy, an unresolved V gene accounts for under half, and the cause of the remainder is not known. The sample yields some 40,000 clones; 70% to 90% were counted once. The ten largest make up about 31% of the sample. The sample comprised peripheral blood. The receptors here all came from a man in his sixties or seventies with active COVID-19.

The V gene is TRBV9, the J gene TRBJ2-5; maybe TRBD2 (7 bases). CDR1 is SGDLS and CDR2 is YYNGEE in the germline V gene. This CDR3 is built from 13 residues. V gave up 7 bases and J gave up 4 bases, with 14 bases separating them. The DNA of the CDR3 is TGTGCCAGCGGAGGGGGGGGCCTAGAGACCCAGTACTTC. Encoded protein: CASGGGGLETQYF.

The J gene is TRBJ2-2, the V gene TRBV29-1; 8 bases are shared with TRBD1. J lost 0 bases, V lost 5 bases, and 11 bases had no gene match. Germline assignment: CDR1 SQVTM and CDR2 ANQGSEA. This CDR3 spans 17 amino acids. The CDR3 nucleotides read TGCAGCGTTCTGGGACAGGAGGCGGCCACGAACACCGGGGAGCTGTTTTTT. Its translation is CSVLGQEAATNTGELFF.

The V gene is TRBV6-5, the J gene TRBJ1-1, with D unclear. Germline CDR1 and CDR2: MNHEY and SVGAGI. Trimming shortened V by 6 bases and J by 3 bases, and 14 bases separated the two germline ends. The CDR3 length is 14 residues. Written as DNA, the CDR3 is TGTGCCAGCAGAGAGACGAACTACGACACTGAAGCTTTCTTT. Amino acids: CASRETNYDTEAFF.

This chain joins TRBV10-3 and TRBJ2-7, with D perhaps matching TRBD1 (6 bases). Trimming shortened V by 6 bases and J by 7 bases, and 13 bases separated the two germline ends. The CDR3 extends over 12 amino acids. Per germline, CDR1 ENHRY and CDR2 SYGVKD. The CDR3 loop reads CAIRTTGWEQYF. CDR3 bases: TGTGCCATCAGAACCACAGGGTGGGAGCAGTACTTC.